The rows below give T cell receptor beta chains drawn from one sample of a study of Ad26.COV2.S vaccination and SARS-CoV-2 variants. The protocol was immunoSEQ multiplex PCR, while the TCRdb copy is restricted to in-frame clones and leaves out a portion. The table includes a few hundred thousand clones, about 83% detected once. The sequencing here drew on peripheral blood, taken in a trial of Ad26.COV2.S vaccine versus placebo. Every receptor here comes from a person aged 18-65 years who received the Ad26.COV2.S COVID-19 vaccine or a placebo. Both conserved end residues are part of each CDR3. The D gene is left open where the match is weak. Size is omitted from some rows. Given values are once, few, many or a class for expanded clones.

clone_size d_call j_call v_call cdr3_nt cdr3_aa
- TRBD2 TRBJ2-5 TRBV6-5 TGTGCCAGCAGGACATGGCGGGAGGCCCCAGAGACCCAGTACTTC CASRTWREAPETQYF
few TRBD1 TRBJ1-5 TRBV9 TGTGCCAGCAGCGTCTCAGGGGGGCGCAGTCAGCCCCAGCATTTT CASSVSGGRSQPQHF
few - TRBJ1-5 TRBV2 TGTGCCAGCAGTCGAATTCAGGGAATCGGTCAGCCCCAGCATTTT CASSRIQGIGQPQHF
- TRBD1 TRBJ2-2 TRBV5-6 TGTGCCAGCAGCTTGGTAGTGGACAGGGGGCGAGGTACCGGGGAGCTGTTTTTT CASSLVVDRGRGTGELFF
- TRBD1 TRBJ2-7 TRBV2 TGTGCCAGCAACGGACAGGGGTATTCTCGGCAGTACTTC CASNGQGYSRQYF
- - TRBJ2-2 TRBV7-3 TGTGCCAGCAGCTCCAGGACCGGGGAGCTGTTTTTT CASSSRTGELFF
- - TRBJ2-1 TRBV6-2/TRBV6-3 TGTGCCAGCAGTTACCCCTTCGGCGGGACATTCTACAATGAGCAGTTCTTC CASSYPFGGTFYNEQFF
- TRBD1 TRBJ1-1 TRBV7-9 TGTGCCAGCAGCGGGCGGACAGGGGCGGATGAAGCTTTCTTT CASSGRTGADEAFF
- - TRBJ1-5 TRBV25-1 TGTGCCAGCAGTTTTGCAGGGGAGGGTCAGCCCCAGCATTTT CASSFAGEGQPQHF
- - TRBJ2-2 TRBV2 TGTGCCAGCGAGGGGCAGTCGAACACCGGGGAGCTGTTTTTT CASEGQSNTGELFF
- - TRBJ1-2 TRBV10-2 TGCGCCAGTTCAACCGAGTACTATGGCTACACCTTC CASSTEYYGYTF
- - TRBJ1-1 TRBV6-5 TGTGCCAGCAGTTACGGAGGGAGGACTGAAGCTTTCTTT CASSYGGRTEAFF
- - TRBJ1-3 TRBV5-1 TGCGCCAGCAGCTTGGTACCTTCAGGGACGAACACCATATATTTT CASSLVPSGTNTIYF
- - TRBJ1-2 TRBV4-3 TGCGCCAGCAGCCAAGAGGGGGGGCAAGGGGGTTCGGATGGCTACACCTTC CASSQEGGQGGSDGYTF
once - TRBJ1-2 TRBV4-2 TGTGCCAGCAGCCAATTCGGGACGGATGGCTACACCTTC CASSQFGTDGYTF
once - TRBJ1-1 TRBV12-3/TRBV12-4 TGTGCCAGCAGTCGGGGCACTGAAGCTTTCTTT CASSRGTEAFF
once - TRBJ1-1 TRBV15 TGTGCCACCAGCAGAGATGCGAGAGCTGAAGCTTTCTTT CATSRDARAEAFF
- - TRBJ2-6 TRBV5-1 TGCGCCAGCAGCTTGTGGCAGGCGACGGCCCTCTCTGGGGCCAACGTCCTGACTTTC CASSLWQATALSGANVLTF
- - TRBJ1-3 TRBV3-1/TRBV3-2 TGTGCCAGCAGCCAAGAACCGGACGGGATCCTACCTGGAAACACCATATATTTT CASSQEPDGILPGNTIYF
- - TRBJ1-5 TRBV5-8 TGTGCCAGCACCTTAGGGGGGCGCCCCGTTAATCAGCCCCAGCATTTT CASTLGGRPVNQPQHF
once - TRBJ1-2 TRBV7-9 TGTGCCAGCAGCTTACGGGGGGCCCTGCATGGCTACACCTTC CASSLRGALHGYTF
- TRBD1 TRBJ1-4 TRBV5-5 TGTGCCAGCACCTTAACCGGGACAGGGATAGTCGAAAAACTGTTTTTT CASTLTGTGIVEKLFF
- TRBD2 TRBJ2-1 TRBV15 TGTGCCACCAGCAGAGCCCGGACTAGCGGGGGCTATGAGCAGTTCTTC CATSRARTSGGYEQFF